Each of the 32 T cell receptor beta chains below was sequenced from the same sample in a study of neurological immune-mediated disorders. The time point here: longitudinal time-point 1 (baseline). From the 5' RACE reads, TCRdb called clonotypes with MiXCR, one entry per CDR3 protein. The sample contains approximately 70,000 distinct CDR3 sequences, about 10% of which appear only once. Sequencing used PBMCs. All receptors derive from a man aged 25-45 years in good health.

This clonotype was counted ten times or more. The rearrangement uses TRBV28 and TRBJ2-1; 7 nucleotides match TRBD2. Germline CDR1 is MDHEN and CDR2 is SYDVKM. This CDR3 contains 13 residues. J gave up 9 bases and V 8 bases, and 10 bases lay outside the gene matches. In DNA form, the CDR3 reads TGTGCCAGCGCCGGACTAGTTGTGTTTGAGCAGTTCTTC. This codes for CASAGLVVFEQFF.

This clonotype was counted many times. The CDR3, as DNA: TGCGCCACCAGACAGACCCCGAACACAGATACGCAGTATTTT. It translates to CATRQTPNTDTQYF. J is TRBJ2-3 and V is TRBV5-1; tentative D call: TRBD1 (5 bases). The CDR3 extends over 14 amino acids. Deletions cut 9 bases from V and 2 bases from J, with 16 bases between. The germline CDR1 and CDR2 sequences are SGHRS and YFSETQ. The full variable domain, rest sourced from reference TRBV5-1 and TRBJ2-3, is KAGVTQTPRYLIKTRGQQVTLSCSPISGHRSVSWYQQTPGQGLQFLFEYFSETQRNKGNFPGRFSGRQFSNSRSEMNVSTLELGDSALYLCATRQTPNTDTQYFGPGTRLTVL.

The J gene is TRBJ2-7, the V gene TRBV4-3; 9 bases map to TRBD1. The germline V gene encodes CDR1 LGHNA and CDR2 YSLEER. The ends lost 4 bases at V and 5 bases at J; junction bases unmatched: 3. This CDR3 spans 13 amino acids. Written as DNA, the CDR3 is TGCGCCAGCAGCCCACGGACAGGGGACGAGCAGTACTTC. Encoded protein: CASSPRTGDEQYF.

There are many counts of this clonotype. This chain joins TRBV28 and TRBJ2-3; D perhaps matches TRBD2 (6 bases). The CDR3 has 14 amino acids. V was pared by 4 bases and J by 1 base, with 9 bases between. The germline gives CDR1 MDHEN, CDR2 SYDVKM. The CDR3 region is CASSSSGGTDTQYF. The CDR3 nucleotides read TGTGCCAGCAGTTCCTCGGGGGGCACAGATACGCAGTATTTT.

This clonotype was counted at least ten times. The chain combines TRBV7-9 with TRBJ2-5; D tentatively fits TRBD1 or TRBD2 (6 bases each). Germline V gene data show CDR1 as SEHNR and CDR2 as FQNEAQ (reference sequence). The CDR3 runs 14 residues. Trimming shortened V by 1 base and J by 4 bases, and 10 bases separated the two germline ends. The CDR3 nucleotides are TGTGCCAGCAGCTTAGAGGGGGGTCCAGAGACCCAGTACTTC. This encodes CASSLEGGPETQYF.

At least ten counts were recorded for this clonotype. This chain connects TRBV10-1 to TRBJ2-7; D call uncertain. The CDR3 contains 12 residues. The V and J ends lost 4 bases and 2 bases respectively, with 6 bases between them. CDR1 and CDR2 (germline): WNHNN, SYGVQD (reference sequence). CDR3 residues: CASSGATYEQYF. CDR3 sequence (DNA): TGCGCCAGCAGTGGAGCCACCTACGAGCAGTACTTC.

The chain has TRBV12-3 or TRBV12-4 and TRBJ2-7; D not certain. The CDR3 consists of 13 residues. V gave up 5 bases and J gave up 4 bases, with 12 bases separating them. CDR3 sequence: CASSIEVSYEQYF. DNA for the CDR3: TGTGCCAGCAGTATCGAAGTGAGTTACGAGCAGTACTTC.

This chain connects TRBV9 to TRBJ2-5; TRBD1 is a possible D gene (6 bases). In germline, CDR1 is SGDLS, CDR2 YYNGEE. The CDR3 extends over 14 amino acids. Trimming stripped 3 bases from V and 6 bases from J, with 15 bases between. The CDR3: CASSDNRVAKTQYF. In DNA form, the CDR3 reads TGTGCCAGCAGCGATAACAGGGTGGCAAAGACCCAGTACTTC.

On this clonotype: A read error may be the cause here, since a much bigger clone is one base away. This sequence joins TRBV28 and TRBJ1-4; no definite D call. The V gene lost 8 bases and the J gene lost 0 bases, with 16 bases spanning the gap. This CDR3 comprises 16 residues. Germline V gives CDR1 MDHEN, CDR2 SYDVKM. Here the CDR3 DNA reads TGTGCCAGCGGCTCGGCCGCGAAAGCAACTAATGAAAAACTGTTTTTT. Amino acids: CASGSAAKATNEKLFF.

A note on this clonotype: This may stem from a read error, because a much larger clone lies one nucleotide away. V gene TRBV5-1 combines with J gene TRBJ1-4, with TRBD1 identical over 10 bases. With 5 bases clipped from V and 8 bases from J, the junction kept 6 bases outside the gene matches. The germline gives CDR1 SGHRS, CDR2 YFSETQ. CDR3 length equals 14 residues. The CDR3 here is CASRQGQGKEKLFF. The CDR3 DNA is TGCGCCAGCAGACAGGGACAGGGGAAGGAAAAACTGTTTTTT.

The table lists this clonotype with many counts. The chain links TRBV20-1 to TRBJ2-5; a weak D match, TRBD2 (6 bases). CDR3 length: 13 residues. CDR1 and CDR2 (germline): DFQATT, SNEGSKA (reference sequence). Trimming removed 6 bases at V and 1 base at J, with 12 bases between. CDR3 in DNA: TGCAGTGCCGCCGGGACTGCCCAAGAGACCCAGTACTTC. It is translated as CSAAGTAQETQYF.

Many counts were recorded for this clonotype. The chain recombines TRBV7-2 with TRBJ2-2; 9 nucleotides match TRBD2. In germline, CDR1 is SGHTA, CDR2 FQGNSA. The CDR3 has 18 residues. Trimming removed 0 bases from V and 5 bases from J; junction bases left unmatched: 10. The CDR3 bases are TGTGCCAGCAGCTTAGCGGCGGTAGCGGGAGCCCTTACCGGGGAGCTGTTTTTT. The encoded protein is CASSLAAVAGALTGELFF.

This clonotype was picked up many times. At one end, the junction sequence differs from germline, possibly due to a read error. The chain has TRBV20-1 and TRBJ2-3, with D tentatively TRBD2 (5 bases). The germline gives CDR1 DFQATT, CDR2 SNEGSKA (reference sequence). The CDR3 is made up of 15 amino acids. CDR3 coding DNA: TGCAGTGTTCCCTCTAGCTGGGCTAGCACCGATACGCAGTATTTT. Translated: CSVPSSWASTDTQYF.

Ten or more counts support this clonotype. The chain carries TRBV29-1 and TRBJ2-7, with 12 bases lining up with TRBD2. This CDR3 comprises 17 residues. V trimming: 6 bases; J trimming: 7 bases; junction bases outside the gene matches: 19. Germline V lookup: CDR1 SQVTM, CDR2 ANQGSEA. The CDR3 DNA follows: TGCAGCGTCGTAAATCTCGGACTAGCGGGACGGAGTGGGGAGCAGTACTTC. Encoded protein: CSVVNLGLAGRSGEQYF.

This clonotype appeared many times. The chain carries TRBV28 and TRBJ2-5; D is unclear. This CDR3 spans 12 amino acids. Germline V gene data show CDR1 as MDHEN and CDR2 as SYDVKM. Trimming removed 6 bases at V and 3 bases at J, with 8 bases between. This chain's CDR3 is CASRAYEETQYF. The CDR3 DNA is TGTGCCAGCAGAGCATACGAAGAGACCCAGTACTTC.

This clonotype was detected many times. V gene TRBV7-2 combines with J gene TRBJ2-7; D may be TRBD1 or TRBD2 (5 bases each). Germline-derived CDR1 and CDR2 are SGHTA and FQGNSA. This CDR3 is 17 amino acids long. The V gene lost 1 base and the J gene lost 0 bases, with 16 bases spanning the gap. The CDR3: CASSLDPRGSLSYEQYF. The CDR3 DNA reads TGTGCCAGCAGCTTAGACCCCCGGGGCAGTCTCTCCTACGAGCAGTACTTC.

Concerning this clonotype itself: A much larger clone lies a single base off, so this may be a read error. In DNA, the CDR3 is TGTACCAGCAGGCTGACTAGCGGGGGCACCGGGGAGCTGTTTTTT. As protein: CTSRLTSGGTGELFF. The rearrangement joins TRBV6-2 or TRBV6-3 to TRBJ2-2, with TRBD2 matching over 12 bases. CDR1 and CDR2 (germline): MNHEY, SVGEGT. This CDR3 is 15 amino acids long.

This clonotype was recorded many times. This chain links TRBV5-1 with TRBJ2-1; TRBD2 is a possible D gene (6 bases). CDR1 is SGHRS, CDR2 YFSETQ, per germline. The CDR3 is 14 residues long. V was shortened by 4 bases and J by 8 bases, with 16 bases between the two germline ends. In DNA form, the CDR3 reads TGCGCCAGCAGCCTCGATGGCGGGAACTATGAGCAGTTCTTC. Its protein is CASSLDGGNYEQFF.

Many counts were recorded for this clonotype. The genes are TRBV5-1 and TRBJ1-2, with 11 bases matching TRBD1. The CDR3 loop spans 15 amino acids. Germline V gene lookup returns CDR1 SGHRS and CDR2 YFSETQ. Unmatched junction bases numbered 1, after V lost 1 base and J lost 2 bases. The CDR3 region is CASSLRTGGNYGYTF. The CDR3, as DNA: TGCGCCAGCAGCTTGAGGACAGGGGGCAACTATGGCTACACCTTC.

This clonotype was recorded many times. The genes are TRBV20-1 and TRBJ2-6; a weak D match, TRBD2 (6 bases). CDR1 DFQATT and CDR2 SNEGSKA come from the germline V gene (reference sequence). CDR3 length: 18 amino acids. V lost 5 bases and J 1 base, leaving 21 bases between the germline ends. The CDR3 DNA sequence: TGCAGTGCTTTAAAACCCACCGGGACTCCGTCTGGGGCCAACGTCCTGACTTTC. This sequence encodes CSALKPTGTPSGANVLTF.

This clonotype was counted at least ten times. V usage is TRBV2 and J usage is TRBJ1-1; D unclear. Germline loops: CDR1 SNHLY, CDR2 FYNNEI. CDR3 length: 14 amino acids. V was cut by 3 bases and J by 0 bases, with 8 bases left in between. CDR3 bases: TGTGCCAGCAGTGACTCGGAAATGAACACTGAAGCTTTCTTT. Its protein is CASSDSEMNTEAFF.

This clonotype was recorded at least ten times. J is TRBJ2-5 and V is TRBV29-1; weak D call: TRBD1 (5 bases). The CDR3 contains 13 residues. V gave up 5 bases and J gave up 0 bases, with 10 bases separating them. Germline CDR1 SQVTM, CDR2 ANQGSEA. The CDR3 region has the DNA TGCAGCGTTTTGACAGAGTACCAAGAGACCCAGTACTTC. Protein product: CSVLTEYQETQYF. The whole variable domain, remainder taken from reference TRBV29-1 and TRBJ2-5, is SAVISQKPSRDICQRGTSLTIQCQVDSQVTMMFWYRQQPGQSLTLIATANQGSEATYESGFVIDKFPISRPNLTFSTLTVSNMSPEDSSIYLCSVLTEYQETQYFGPGTRLLVL.

This clonotype was recorded many times. V and J are TRBV5-1 and TRBJ2-6; D remains ambiguous. The V gene's germline CDR1 is SGHRS and CDR2 YFSETQ. The CDR3 runs to 14 residues. V lost 0 bases to trimming and J lost 0 bases, with 1 base between them. In nucleotides, the CDR3 is TGCGCCAGCAGCTTGGACTCTGGGGCCAACGTCCTGACTTTC. The encoded protein is CASSLDSGANVLTF.

There are many counts of this clonotype. This chain uses TRBV12-3 or TRBV12-4 with TRBJ2-2; D gene uncertain. The CDR3 sequence is 13 residues long. V was pared by 6 bases and J by 0 bases, with 5 bases between. The CDR3 bases are TGTGCCAGCAGATCTACGAACACCGGGGAGCTGTTTTTT. Amino acids: CASRSTNTGELFF.

In its sample, this clonotype was seen many times. The genes are TRBV5-5 and TRBJ1-2; 10 bases fit TRBD1. Germline CDR1 is SGHKS and CDR2 is YYEKEE (reference sequence). The CDR3 length is 19 residues. Trimming removed 4 bases from V and 0 bases from J; junction bases left unmatched: 15. The CDR3 region has the DNA TGTGCCAGCAGCCCTCGGGACAGGGGTCAACCGGCCGCTAACTATGGCTACACCTTC. Translated: CASSPRDRGQPAANYGYTF.

This clonotype was seen at least ten times. This chain connects TRBV5-8 to TRBJ2-3; no clear D. The CDR3 is 13 residues long. Looked up from germline, CDR1 is SGHTS and CDR2 is YDEGEE. Trimming removed 4 bases at V and 1 base at J, with 7 bases between. CDR3 sequence (DNA): TGTGCCAGCAGCCCCTCGGGCACAGATACGCAGTATTTT. Amino acids: CASSPSGTDTQYF.

The sample holds many counts of this clonotype. This chain joins TRBV6-1 and TRBJ1-6; D is ambiguous. Germline V gene lookup returns CDR1 MNHNS and CDR2 SASEGT. The CDR3 spans 13 residues. V lost 7 bases, J lost 3 bases, and 7 bases lay in between. DNA for the CDR3: TGTGCCAGCACTGGCAGCTATAATTCACCCCTCCACTTT. Amino acid sequence: CASTGSYNSPLHF.

This clonotype was counted at least ten times. The chain links TRBV5-1 to TRBJ2-7; D call uncertain. Germline loops: CDR1 SGHRS, CDR2 YFSETQ. The CDR3 loop spans 13 amino acids. The V end was cut by 0 bases, the J end by 6 bases, with 10 bases between. The CDR3 DNA sequence: TGCGCCAGCAGCTTGGCCAGCCGAAGCGAGCAGTACTTC. It specifies CASSLASRSEQYF. Drawing the rest from reference TRBV5-1 and TRBJ2-7, the complete variable domain is KAGVTQTPRYLIKTRGQQVTLSCSPISGHRSVSWYQQTPGQGLQFLFEYFSETQRNKGNFPGRFSGRQFSNSRSEMNVSTLELGDSALYLCASSLASRSEQYFGPGTRLTVT.

In this sample, this clonotype turned up many times. The chain has TRBV20-1 and TRBJ2-7; the match to TRBD2 covers 10 bases. CDR3 length: 15 residues. The V gene's germline CDR1 is DFQATT and CDR2 SNEGSKA (reference sequence). V lost 3 bases to trimming and J lost 6 bases; unmatched junction nucleotides: 11. The CDR3 protein is CSASKGGTSVVEQYF. CDR3 in DNA: TGCAGTGCTAGTAAGGGTGGGACTAGCGTCGTCGAGCAGTACTTC.

This clonotype was counted ten times or more. V usage is TRBV29-1 and J usage is TRBJ1-5, with D hard to call. The CDR3 spans 14 residues. V lost 4 bases and J lost 0, with 10 bases in between. The germline CDR1 and CDR2 sequences are SQVTM and ANQGSEA. The CDR3, as DNA: TGCAGCGTTGGGGAGGCGTATAGCAATCAGCCCCAGCATTTT. It codes for CSVGEAYSNQPQHF.

This clonotype was picked up many times. The chain links TRBV6-6 to TRBJ2-7; D possibly uses TRBD1 or TRBD2 (5 bases each). Deletions cut 7 bases from V and 9 bases from J, with 19 bases between. This CDR3 contains 13 residues. The germline V gene has CDR1 MNHNY and CDR2 SVGAGI (reference sequence). CDR3 in DNA: TGTGCCAGCACCGACCCGGGGAACCAGGGGCAGTACTTC. It yields the protein CASTDPGNQGQYF.

The chain employs TRBV20-1 and TRBJ2-1; D call uncertain. CDR1 and CDR2 (germline): DFQATT, SNEGSKA (reference sequence). The germline V and J ends were trimmed by 6 bases and 0 bases, with 18 bases remaining between them. This CDR3 is 16 amino acids long. Written as DNA, the CDR3 is TGCAGTGCCCCACCCTTAACAGCAGGCTCCTACAATGAGCAGTTCTTC. This gives the protein CSAPPLTAGSYNEQFF.